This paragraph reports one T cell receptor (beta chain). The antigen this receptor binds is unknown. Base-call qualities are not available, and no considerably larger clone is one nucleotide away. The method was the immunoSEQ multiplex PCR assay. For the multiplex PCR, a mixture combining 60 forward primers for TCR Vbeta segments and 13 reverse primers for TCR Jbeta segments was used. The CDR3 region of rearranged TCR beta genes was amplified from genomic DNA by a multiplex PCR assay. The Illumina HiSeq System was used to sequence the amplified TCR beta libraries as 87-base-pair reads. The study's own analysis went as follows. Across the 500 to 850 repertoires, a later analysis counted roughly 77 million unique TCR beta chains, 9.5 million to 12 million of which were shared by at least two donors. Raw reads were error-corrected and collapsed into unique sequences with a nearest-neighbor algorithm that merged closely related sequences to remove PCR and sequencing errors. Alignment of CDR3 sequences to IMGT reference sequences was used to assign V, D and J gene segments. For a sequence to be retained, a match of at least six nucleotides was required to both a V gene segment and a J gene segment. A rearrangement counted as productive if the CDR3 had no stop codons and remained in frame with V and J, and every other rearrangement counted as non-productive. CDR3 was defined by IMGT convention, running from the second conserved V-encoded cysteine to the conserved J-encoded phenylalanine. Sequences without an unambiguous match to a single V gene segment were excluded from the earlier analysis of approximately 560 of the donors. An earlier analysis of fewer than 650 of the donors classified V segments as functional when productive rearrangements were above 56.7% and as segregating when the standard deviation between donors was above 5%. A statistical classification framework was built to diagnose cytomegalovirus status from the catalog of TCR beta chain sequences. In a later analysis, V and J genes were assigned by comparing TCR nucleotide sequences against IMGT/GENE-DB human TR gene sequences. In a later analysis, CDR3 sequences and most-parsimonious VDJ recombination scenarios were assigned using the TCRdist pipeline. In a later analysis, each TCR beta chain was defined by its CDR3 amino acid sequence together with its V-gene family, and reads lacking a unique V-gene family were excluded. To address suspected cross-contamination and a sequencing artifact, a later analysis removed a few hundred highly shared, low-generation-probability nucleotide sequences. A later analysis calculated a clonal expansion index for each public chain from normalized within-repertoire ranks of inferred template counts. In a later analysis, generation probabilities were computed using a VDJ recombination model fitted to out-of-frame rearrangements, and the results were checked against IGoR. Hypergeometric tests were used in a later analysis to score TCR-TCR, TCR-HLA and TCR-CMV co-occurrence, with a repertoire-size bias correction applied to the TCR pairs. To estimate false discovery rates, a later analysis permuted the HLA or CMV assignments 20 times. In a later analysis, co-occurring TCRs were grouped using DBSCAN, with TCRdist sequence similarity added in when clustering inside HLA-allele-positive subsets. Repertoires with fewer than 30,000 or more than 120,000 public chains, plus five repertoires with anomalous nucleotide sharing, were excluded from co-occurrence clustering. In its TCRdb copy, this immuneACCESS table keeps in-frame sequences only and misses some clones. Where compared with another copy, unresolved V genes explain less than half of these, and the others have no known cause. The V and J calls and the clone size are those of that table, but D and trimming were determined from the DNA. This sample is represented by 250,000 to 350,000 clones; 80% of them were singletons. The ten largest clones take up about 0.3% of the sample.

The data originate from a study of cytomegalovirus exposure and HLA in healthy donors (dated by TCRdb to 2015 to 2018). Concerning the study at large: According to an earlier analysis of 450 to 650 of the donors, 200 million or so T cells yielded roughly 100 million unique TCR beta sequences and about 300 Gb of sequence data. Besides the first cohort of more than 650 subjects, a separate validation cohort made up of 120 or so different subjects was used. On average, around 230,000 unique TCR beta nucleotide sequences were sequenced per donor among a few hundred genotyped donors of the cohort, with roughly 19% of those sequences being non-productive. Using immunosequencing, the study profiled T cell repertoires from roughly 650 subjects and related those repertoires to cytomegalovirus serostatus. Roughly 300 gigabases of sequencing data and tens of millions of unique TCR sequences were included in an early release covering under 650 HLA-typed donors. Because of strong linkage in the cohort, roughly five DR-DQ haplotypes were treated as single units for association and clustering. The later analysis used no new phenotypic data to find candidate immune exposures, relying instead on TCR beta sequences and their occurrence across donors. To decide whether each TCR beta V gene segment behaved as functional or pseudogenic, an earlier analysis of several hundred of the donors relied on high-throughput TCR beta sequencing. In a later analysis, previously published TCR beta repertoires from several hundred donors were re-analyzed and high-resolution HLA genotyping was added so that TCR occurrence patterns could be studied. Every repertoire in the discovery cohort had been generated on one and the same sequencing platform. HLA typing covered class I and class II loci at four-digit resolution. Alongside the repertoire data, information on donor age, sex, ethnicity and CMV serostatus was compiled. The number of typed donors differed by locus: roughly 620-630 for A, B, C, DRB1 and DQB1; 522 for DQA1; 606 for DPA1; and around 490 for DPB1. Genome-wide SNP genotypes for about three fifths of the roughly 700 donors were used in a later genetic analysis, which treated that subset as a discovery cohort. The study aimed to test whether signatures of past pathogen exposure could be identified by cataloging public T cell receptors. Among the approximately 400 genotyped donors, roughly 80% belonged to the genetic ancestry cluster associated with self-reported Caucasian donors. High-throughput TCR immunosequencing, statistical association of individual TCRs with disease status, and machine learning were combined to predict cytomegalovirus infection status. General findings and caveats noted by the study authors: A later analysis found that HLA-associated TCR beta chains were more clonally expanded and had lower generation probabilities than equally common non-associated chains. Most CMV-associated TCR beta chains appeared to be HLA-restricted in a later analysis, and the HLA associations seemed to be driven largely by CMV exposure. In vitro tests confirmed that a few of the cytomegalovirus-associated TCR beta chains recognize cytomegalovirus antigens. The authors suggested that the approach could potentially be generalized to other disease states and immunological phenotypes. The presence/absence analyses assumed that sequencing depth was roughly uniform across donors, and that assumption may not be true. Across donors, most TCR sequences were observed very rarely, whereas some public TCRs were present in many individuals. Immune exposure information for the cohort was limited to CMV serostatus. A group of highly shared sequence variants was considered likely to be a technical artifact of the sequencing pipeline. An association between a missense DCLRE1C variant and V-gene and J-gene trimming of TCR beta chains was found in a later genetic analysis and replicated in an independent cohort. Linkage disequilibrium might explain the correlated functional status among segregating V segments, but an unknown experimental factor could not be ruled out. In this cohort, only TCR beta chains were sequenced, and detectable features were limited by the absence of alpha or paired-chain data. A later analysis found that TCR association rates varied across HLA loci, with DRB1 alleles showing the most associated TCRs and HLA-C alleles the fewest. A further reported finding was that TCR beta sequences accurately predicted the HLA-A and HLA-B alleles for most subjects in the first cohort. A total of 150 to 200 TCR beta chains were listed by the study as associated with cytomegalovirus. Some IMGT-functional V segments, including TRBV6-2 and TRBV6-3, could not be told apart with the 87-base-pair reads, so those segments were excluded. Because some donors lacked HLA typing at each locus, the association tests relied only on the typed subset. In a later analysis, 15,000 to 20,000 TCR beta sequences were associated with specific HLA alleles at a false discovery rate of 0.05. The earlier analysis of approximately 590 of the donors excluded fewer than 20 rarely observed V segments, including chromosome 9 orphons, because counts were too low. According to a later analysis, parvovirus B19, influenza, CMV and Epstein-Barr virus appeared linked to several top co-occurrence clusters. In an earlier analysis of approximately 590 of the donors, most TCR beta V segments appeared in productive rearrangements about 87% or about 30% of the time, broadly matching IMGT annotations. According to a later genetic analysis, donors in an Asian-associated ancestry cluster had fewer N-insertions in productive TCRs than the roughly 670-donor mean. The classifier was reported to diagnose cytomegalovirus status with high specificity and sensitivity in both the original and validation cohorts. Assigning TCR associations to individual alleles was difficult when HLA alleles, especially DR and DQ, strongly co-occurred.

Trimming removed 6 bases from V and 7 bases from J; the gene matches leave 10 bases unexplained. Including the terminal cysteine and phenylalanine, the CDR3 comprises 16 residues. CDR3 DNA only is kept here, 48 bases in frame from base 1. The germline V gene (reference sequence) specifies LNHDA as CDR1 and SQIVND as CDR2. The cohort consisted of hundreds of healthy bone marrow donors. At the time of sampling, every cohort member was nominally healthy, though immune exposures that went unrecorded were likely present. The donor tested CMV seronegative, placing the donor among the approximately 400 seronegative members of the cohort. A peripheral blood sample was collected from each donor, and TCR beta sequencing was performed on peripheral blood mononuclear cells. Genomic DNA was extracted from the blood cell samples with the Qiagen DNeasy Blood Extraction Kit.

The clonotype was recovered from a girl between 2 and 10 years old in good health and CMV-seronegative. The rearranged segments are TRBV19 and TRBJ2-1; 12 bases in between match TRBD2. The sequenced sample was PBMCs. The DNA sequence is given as TGTGCCAGTAGCCGACTAGCGGGAGACCGGGGGAATGAGCAGTTCTTC. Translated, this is CASSRLAGDRGNEQFF.